A selection of T cell receptor beta chains follows, all from one sample in a study of blood T cell repertoires in COVID-19. Data came from immunoSEQ multiplex PCR; TCRdb stores just in-frame clones and leaves some out. In the table there are roughly 500,000 clones, 80% to 90% of which are singletons. The sample taken for sequencing was peripheral blood. The origin of the receptors is a man younger than 30 with COVID-19, enrolled during active disease. Both conserved end residues are part of each CDR3. D genes are given only for firm matches. Not every row has a clone size; where given, it reads once, few, many or a size class.

d_gene	v_gene	len	j_gene	abundance	CDR3aa	CDR3nt
-	TRBV27	15	TRBJ2-3	-	CASKQAGVSTDTQYF	TGTGCCAGTAAACAGGCCGGAGTTAGCACAGATACGCAGTATTTT
-	TRBV11-2	17	TRBJ2-1	-	CASSLNPAASSYNEQFF	TGTGCCAGCAGCTTAAACCCAGCGGCTAGCTCCTACAATGAGCAGTTCTTC
TRBD2	TRBV7-3	16	TRBJ2-1	-	CASSLASGSAYNEQFF	TGTGCCAGCAGCTTGGCTAGCGGGAGCGCCTACAATGAGCAGTTCTTC
-	TRBV20-1	12	TRBJ2-2	-	CSASRNTGELFF	TGCAGTGCTAGTCGTAACACCGGGGAGCTGTTTTTT
TRBD1	TRBV5-1	16	TRBJ2-1	-	CASSFARDSAYNEQFF	TGCGCCAGCAGCTTTGCCCGGGACAGCGCCTACAATGAGCAGTTCTTC
TRBD1	TRBV29-1	14	TRBJ1-5	-	CSVEVQGAGQPQHF	TGCAGCGTTGAAGTCCAGGGGGCAGGGCAGCCCCAGCATTTT
-	TRBV6-5	16	TRBJ2-1	-	CASSYSRVRGPYEQFF	TGTGCCAGCAGTTACTCGCGCGTCAGGGGCCCCTATGAGCAGTTCTTC
-	TRBV3-1/TRBV3-2	13	TRBJ1-3	once	CASSHRQGNTIYF	TGTGCCAGCAGCCACAGACAGGGAAACACCATATATTTT
TRBD2	TRBV19	16	TRBJ2-1	-	CASSRSGTSSYNEQFF	TGTGCCAGTAGTCGTAGCGGGACGAGCTCCTACAATGAGCAGTTCTTC
-	TRBV6-2/TRBV6-3	15	TRBJ2-7	-	CASSYGQLNSYEQYF	TGTGCCAGCAGTTACGGACAGCTCAACTCCTACGAGCAGTACTTC
-	TRBV5-4	16	TRBJ2-3	-	CASSEGGKRGTDTQYF	TGTGCCAGCAGCGAAGGAGGTAAACGGGGCACAGATACGCAGTATTTT
TRBD1	TRBV27	17	TRBJ2-5	-	CASSSLQGTGTQETQYF	TGTGCCAGCAGTTCCTTGCAAGGGACAGGGACCCAAGAGACCCAGTACTTC
-	TRBV6-5	14	TRBJ2-3	-	CASRAVAQSDTQYF	TGTGCCAGCAGGGCGGTGGCACAATCAGATACGCAGTATTTT
-	TRBV6-4	11	TRBJ1-2	once	CASSDLYGYTF	TGTGCCAGCAGTGACCTCTATGGCTACACCTTC
TRBD1	TRBV5-1	16	TRBJ1-2	-	CASSLVPSQGAYGYTF	TGCGCCAGCAGCTTGGTTCCCTCACAGGGGGCCTATGGCTACACCTTC
TRBD1	TRBV5-4	15	TRBJ2-6	-	CASSKDRGQANVLTF	TGTGCCAGCAGCAAGGACAGGGGGCAGGCCAACGTCCTGACTTTC
-	TRBV20-1	9	TRBJ2-1	-	CSARGGQFF	TGCAGTGCTAGGGGGGGGCAGTTCTTC
TRBD1	TRBV11-3	16	TRBJ2-3	-	CASSFYRGPNTDTQYF	TGTGCCAGCAGCTTTTACAGGGGACCTAACACAGATACGCAGTATTTT
TRBD1	TRBV5-4	15	TRBJ1-1	-	CASSLAKTGDTEAFF	TGTGCCAGCAGCTTGGCCAAGACAGGGGACACTGAAGCTTTCTTT
-	TRBV5-5	16	TRBJ2-7	-	CASSLHPGPNSYEQYF	TGTGCCAGCAGCTTGCATCCAGGGCCGAACTCCTACGAGCAGTACTTC
-	TRBV3-1/TRBV3-2	14	TRBJ1-2	-	CASSLAGANYGYTF	TGTGCCAGCAGCCTCGCAGGCGCTAACTATGGCTACACCTTC
TRBD1	TRBV9	13	TRBJ1-2	-	CASSVDRGDGYTF	TGTGCCAGCAGCGTAGACAGGGGGGATGGCTACACCTTC
-	TRBV10-1	13	TRBJ1-1	-	CASNQIMWPEAFF	TGCGCCAGCAACCAGATAATGTGGCCTGAAGCTTTCTTT
-	TRBV6-4	14	TRBJ2-2	-	CASRQGQSTGELFF	TGTGCCAGCAGACAGGGTCAGTCCACCGGGGAGCTGTTTTTT
-	TRBV4-2	16	TRBJ2-2	-	CASSRVASSNTGELFF	TGTGCCAGCAGCAGGGTAGCGTCCTCGAACACCGGGGAGCTGTTTTTT
TRBD2	TRBV4-1	17	TRBJ2-3	-	CASSHPSRLADTDTQYF	TGCGCCAGCAGCCACCCCAGTCGACTAGCAGACACAGATACGCAGTATTTT
-	TRBV7-8	14	TRBJ2-7	-	CASTLGAGAYEQYF	TGTGCCAGCACTCTGGGGGCGGGGGCCTACGAGCAGTACTTC
TRBD1	TRBV6-5	12	TRBJ1-1	-	CASSQGDRQAFF	TGTGCCAGCAGCCAAGGGGACAGGCAGGCTTTCTTT
-	TRBV2	12	TRBJ2-3	-	CASRDTGGTQYF	TGTGCCAGCAGGGACACTGGTGGTACGCAGTATTTT
-	TRBV11-2	12	TRBJ2-1	-	CASSFSRNEQFF	TGTGCCAGCAGCTTTAGCCGCAATGAGCAGTTCTTC
TRBD1	TRBV2	14	TRBJ1-2	-	CASSVARDSGGYTF	TGTGCCAGCAGTGTCGCTCGGGACAGTGGCGGCTACACCTTC
TRBD1	TRBV5-1	14	TRBJ1-4	few	CASSQGQLNEKLFF	TGCGCCAGCTCACAGGGACAGCTAAATGAAAAACTGTTTTTT
-	TRBV5-1	13	TRBJ2-3	-	CASYGQKGDTQYF	TGCGCCAGCTACGGACAGAAGGGGGATACGCAGTATTTT
TRBD2	TRBV2	15	TRBJ2-7	-	CASRLTSGRPYEQYF	TGTGCCAGCAGGCTTACTAGCGGGAGGCCCTACGAGCAGTACTTC
TRBD1	TRBV3-1/TRBV3-2	15	TRBJ1-6	-	CASSLQTGVNSPLHF	TGTGCCAGCAGCCTCCAGACAGGGGTAAATTCACCCCTCCACTTT
TRBD1	TRBV5-1	15	TRBJ2-7	-	CASSSGDRDSYEQYF	TGCGCCAGCAGCAGTGGGGACAGGGACTCCTACGAGCAGTACTTC
-	TRBV3-1/TRBV3-2	12	TRBJ2-1	-	CASSLSYNEQFF	TGTGCCAGCAGTTTGAGCTACAATGAGCAGTTCTTC
TRBD2	TRBV5-1	15	TRBJ2-3	-	CASSLNPSGGDTQYF	TGCGCCAGCAGCTTAAACCCTAGCGGGGGAGATACGCAGTATTTT
TRBD1	TRBV3-1/TRBV3-2	14	TRBJ1-2	-	CASRARGQVDGYTF	TGTGCCAGCAGAGCTAGGGGGCAGGTGGATGGCTACACCTTC
-	TRBV12-3/TRBV12-4	13	TRBJ1-4	-	CASSLLEGEKLFF	TGTGCCAGCAGTTTGCTGGAGGGAGAAAAACTGTTTTTT
TRBD1	TRBV7-3	14	TRBJ2-2	-	CASSSQGLTGELFF	TGTGCCAGCAGCTCACAGGGGCTCACCGGGGAGCTGTTTTTT
-	TRBV6-5	14	TRBJ1-1	-	CASSYSWRDTEAFF	TGTGCCAGCAGTTACTCGTGGCGGGACACTGAAGCTTTCTTT
-	TRBV30	13	TRBJ2-1	-	CAWSVAVAGEQFF	TGTGCCTGGAGTGTAGCGGTGGCGGGTGAGCAGTTCTTC
TRBD1	TRBV29-1	14	TRBJ2-7	-	CSVGTGRSSYEQYF	TGCAGCGTCGGGACAGGACGCAGCTCCTACGAGCAGTACTTC
-	TRBV6-1	11	TRBJ2-4	-	CASSDRNIQYF	TGTGCCAGCAGTGACAGGAACATTCAGTACTTC
TRBD1	TRBV7-8	18	TRBJ1-3	once	CASSLGTGGSSSGNTIYF	TGTGCCAGCAGCCTCGGGACAGGGGGTTCGAGCTCTGGAAACACCATATATTTT
TRBD1	TRBV6-5	15	TRBJ2-3	once	CASSYKGQGTDTQYF	TGTGCCAGTAGTTACAAGGGACAGGGGACAGATACGCAGTATTTT
-	TRBV30	15	TRBJ1-2	-	CAWSFPTGVNYGYTF	TGTGCCTGGAGTTTCCCCACGGGGGTTAACTATGGCTACACCTTC
-	TRBV16	15	TRBJ1-3	-	CASSQGQSSGNTIYF	TGTGCCAGCAGCCAAGGACAGAGCTCTGGAAACACCATATATTTT
TRBD1	TRBV2	18	TRBJ1-4	few	CASNLIGQGAIVNEKLFF	TGTGCCAGCAATCTGATAGGACAGGGGGCTATCGTCAATGAAAAACTGTTTTTT
-	TRBV20-1	11	TRBJ1-1	-	CSASFGTEAFF	TGCAGTGCTAGCTTCGGGACTGAAGCTTTCTTT
-	TRBV2	13	TRBJ1-1	-	CASTAGKNTEAFF	TGTGCCAGCACGGCAGGGAAGAACACTGAAGCTTTCTTT
TRBD1	TRBV19	14	TRBJ1-4	once	CASSRGGLNEKLFF	TGTGCCAGTAGTAGAGGGGGCCTTAATGAAAAACTGTTTTTT
TRBD2	TRBV11-3	15	TRBJ2-3	once	CASSSGGTIADTQYF	TGTGCCAGCAGCTCGGGGGGTACGATCGCAGATACGCAGTATTTT
-	TRBV5-5	15	TRBJ2-3	-	CASGRSGGGTDTQYF	TGTGCCAGCGGGCGGAGCGGAGGGGGCACAGATACGCAGTATTTT
-	TRBV10-2	12	TRBJ1-6	-	CASTGGWSPLHF	TGCGCCAGCACGGGGGGCTGGTCACCCCTCCACTTT
-	TRBV7-8	13	TRBJ1-6	-	CASRPNSNSPLHF	TGTGCCAGCAGGCCGAACTCGAATTCACCCCTCCACTTT